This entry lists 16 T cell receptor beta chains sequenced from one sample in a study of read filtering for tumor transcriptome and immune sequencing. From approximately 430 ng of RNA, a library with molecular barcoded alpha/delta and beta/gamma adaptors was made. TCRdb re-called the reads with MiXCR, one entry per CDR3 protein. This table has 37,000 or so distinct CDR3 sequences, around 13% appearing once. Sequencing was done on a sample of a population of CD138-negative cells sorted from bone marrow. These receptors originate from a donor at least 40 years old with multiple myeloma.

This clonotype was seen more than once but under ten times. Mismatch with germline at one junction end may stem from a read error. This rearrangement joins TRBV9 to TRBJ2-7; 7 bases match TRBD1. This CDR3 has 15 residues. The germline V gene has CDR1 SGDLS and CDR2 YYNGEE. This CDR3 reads CAGSFGQESSYEQYF. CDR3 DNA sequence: TGTGCCGGCAGCTTCGGACAGGAAAGCTCCTACGAGCAGTACTTC.

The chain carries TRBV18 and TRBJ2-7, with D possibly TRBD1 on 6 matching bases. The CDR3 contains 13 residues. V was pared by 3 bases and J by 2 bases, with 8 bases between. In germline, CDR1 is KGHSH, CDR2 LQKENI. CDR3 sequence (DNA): TGTGCCAGCTCACCCGGGACAACCTACGAGCAGTACTTC. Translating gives CASSPGTTYEQYF.

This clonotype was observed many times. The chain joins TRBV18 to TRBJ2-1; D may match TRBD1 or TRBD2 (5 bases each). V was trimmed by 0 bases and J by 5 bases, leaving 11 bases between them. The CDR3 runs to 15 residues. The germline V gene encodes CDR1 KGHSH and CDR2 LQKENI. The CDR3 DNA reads TGTGCCAGCTCACCACCGTGGGGGACCAACAATGAGCAGTTCTTC. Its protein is CASSPPWGTNNEQFF. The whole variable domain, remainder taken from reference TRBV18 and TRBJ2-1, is NAGVMQNPRHLVRRRGQEARLRCSPMKGHSHVYWYRQLPEEGLKFMVYLQKENIIDESGMPKERFSAEFPKEGPSILRIQQVVRGDSAAYFCASSPPWGTNNEQFFGPGTRLTVL.

The CDR3 DNA sequence: TGTGCCAGCAGCTCCCTCTGGACCGGGACTAGCGGGAGGGCGAGGTCCTACAATGAGCAGTTCTTC. Its protein product is CASSSLWTGTSGRARSYNEQFF. The rearrangement joins TRBV7-9 to TRBJ2-1, with 16 bases matching TRBD2. The junction had 16 bases not matched to a gene; V was cut back by 4 bases and J by 1 base. Germline-derived CDR1 and CDR2 are SEHNR and FQNEAQ (reference sequence). CDR3 size: 22 residues.

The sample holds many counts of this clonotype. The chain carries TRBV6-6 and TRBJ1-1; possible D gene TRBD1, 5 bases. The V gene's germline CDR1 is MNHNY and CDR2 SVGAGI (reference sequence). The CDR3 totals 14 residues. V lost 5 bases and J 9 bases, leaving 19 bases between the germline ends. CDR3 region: CASSPTGGAAQAFF. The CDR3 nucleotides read TGTGCCAGCAGTCCGACCGGGGGAGCGGCGCAAGCTTTCTTT.

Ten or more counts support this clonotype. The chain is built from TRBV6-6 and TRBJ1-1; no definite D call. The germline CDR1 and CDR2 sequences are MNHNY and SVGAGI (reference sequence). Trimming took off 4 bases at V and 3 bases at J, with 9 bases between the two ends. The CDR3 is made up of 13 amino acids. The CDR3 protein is CASSFGRYTEAFF. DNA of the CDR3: TGTGCCAGCAGTTTTGGACGCTACACTGAAGCTTTCTTT.

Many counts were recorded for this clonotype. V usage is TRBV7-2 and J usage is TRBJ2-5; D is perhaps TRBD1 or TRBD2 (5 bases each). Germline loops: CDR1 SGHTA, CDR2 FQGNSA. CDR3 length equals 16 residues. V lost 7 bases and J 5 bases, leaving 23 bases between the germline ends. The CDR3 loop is CASTQGAGRIQETQYF. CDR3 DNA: TGTGCCAGCACCCAAGGGGCGGGCCGGATCCAGGAGACCCAGTACTTC.

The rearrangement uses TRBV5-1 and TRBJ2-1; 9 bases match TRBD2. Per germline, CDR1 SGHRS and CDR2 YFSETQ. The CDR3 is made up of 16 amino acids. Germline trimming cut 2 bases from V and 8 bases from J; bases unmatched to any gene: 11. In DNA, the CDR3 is TGCGCCAGCAGCTTAGGGGTAGCGGGAGCGTTAGATGAGCAGTTCTTC. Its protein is CASSLGVAGALDEQFF. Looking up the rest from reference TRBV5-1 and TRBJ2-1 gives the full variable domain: KAGVTQTPRYLIKTRGQQVTLSCSPISGHRSVSWYQQTPGQGLQFLFEYFSETQRNKGNFPGRFSGRQFSNSRSEMNVSTLELGDSALYLCASSLGVAGALDEQFFGPGTRLTVL.

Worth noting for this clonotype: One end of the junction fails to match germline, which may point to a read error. The DNA of the CDR3 is TGTGCCAGCAGTCGGGGGCCGAGACCATCGAACACCGGGGAGCTGGTTTTT. Amino acids: CASSRGPRPSNTGELVF. This rearrangement joins TRBV25-1 to TRBJ2-2; TRBD1 or TRBD2 may be the D gene (6 bases each). Germline lookup yields CDR1 MGHDK and CDR2 SYGVNS. There are 17 residues in the CDR3. The variable domain in full, completed from reference TRBV25-1 and TRBJ2-2, reads EADIYQTPRYLVIGTGKKITLECSQTMGHDKMYWYQQDPGMELHLIHYSYGVNSTEKGDLSSESTVSRIRTEHFPLTLESARPSHTSQYLCASSRGPRPSNTGELVFGEGSRLTVL.

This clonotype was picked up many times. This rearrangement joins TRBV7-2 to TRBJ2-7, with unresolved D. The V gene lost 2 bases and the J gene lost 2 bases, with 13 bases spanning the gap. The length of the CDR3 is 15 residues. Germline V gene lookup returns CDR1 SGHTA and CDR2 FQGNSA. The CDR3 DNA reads TGTGCCAGCAGCTTAAAGTCCGGCCCCACCTACGAGCAGTACTTC. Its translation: CASSLKSGPTYEQYF.

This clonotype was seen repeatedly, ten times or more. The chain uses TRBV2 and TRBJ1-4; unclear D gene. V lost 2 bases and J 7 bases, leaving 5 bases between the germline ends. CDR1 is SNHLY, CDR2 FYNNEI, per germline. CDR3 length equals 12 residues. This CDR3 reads CASSENGEKLFF. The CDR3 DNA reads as TGTGCCAGCAGTGAAAACGGTGAAAAACTGTTTTTT.

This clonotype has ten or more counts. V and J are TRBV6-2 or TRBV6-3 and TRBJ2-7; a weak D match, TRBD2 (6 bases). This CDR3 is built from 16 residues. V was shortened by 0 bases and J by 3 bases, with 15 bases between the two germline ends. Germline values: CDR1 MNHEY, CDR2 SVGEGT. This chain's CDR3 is CASSYSRQAGSYEQYF. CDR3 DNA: TGTGCCAGCAGTTACTCGAGGCAAGCGGGCAGCTACGAGCAGTACTTC.

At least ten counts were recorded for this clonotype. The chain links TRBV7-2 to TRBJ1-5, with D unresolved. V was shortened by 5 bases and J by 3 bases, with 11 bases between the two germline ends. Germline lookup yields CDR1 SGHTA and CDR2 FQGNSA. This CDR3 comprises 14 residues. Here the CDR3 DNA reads TGTGCCAGCAGCCCAGGACTGATCAATCAGCCCCAGCATTTT. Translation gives CASSPGLINQPQHF.

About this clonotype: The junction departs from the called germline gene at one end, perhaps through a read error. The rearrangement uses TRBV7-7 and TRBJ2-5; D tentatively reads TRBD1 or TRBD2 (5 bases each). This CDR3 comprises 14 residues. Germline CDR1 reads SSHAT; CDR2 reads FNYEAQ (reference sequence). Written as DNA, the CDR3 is TGTGCCAGCAGTTTTGATAGGGTCCAAGGGACCCAGTACTTT. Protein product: CASSFDRVQGTQYF.

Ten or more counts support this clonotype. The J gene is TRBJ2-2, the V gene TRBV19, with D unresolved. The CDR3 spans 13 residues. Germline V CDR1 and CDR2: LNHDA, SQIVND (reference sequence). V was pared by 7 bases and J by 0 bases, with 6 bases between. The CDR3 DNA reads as TGTGCCAGTATTTACTCGAACACCGGGGAGCTGTTTTTT. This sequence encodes CASIYSNTGELFF.

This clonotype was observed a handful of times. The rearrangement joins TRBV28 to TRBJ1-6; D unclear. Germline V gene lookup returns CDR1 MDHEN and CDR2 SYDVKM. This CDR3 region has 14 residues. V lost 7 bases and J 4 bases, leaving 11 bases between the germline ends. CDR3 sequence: CASILGQYNSPLHF. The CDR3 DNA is TGTGCCAGCATCCTCGGGCAGTATAATTCACCCCTCCACTTT.